Each of the 32 T cell receptor beta chains below was sequenced from the same sample in a study of Tregs in tolerant kidney transplant recipients. The assay was immunoSEQ multiplex PCR, and TCRdb's table has in-frame clones only and misses some. The sample's table shows approximately 50,000 clones. Sequences were derived from CD4+ T cells from blood, sampled before the transplant. These receptors came from a human donor who received a combined kidney and bone marrow transplant.

The CDR3 loop is CATTGQARSGNTIYF. The sequenced CDR3 bases are TGTGCCACCACCGGACAGGCCCGCTCTGGAAACACC. The V gene is TRBV19, the J gene TRBJ1-3; 7 bases match TRBD1. The sequenced fragment ends 3 residues before the CDR3 boundary, so the rest is inferred from the germline J gene. V lost 10 bases and J lost 0; bases outside the gene matches: 9. This CDR3 contains 15 residues. CDR1 is LNHDA and CDR2 is SQIVND in the germline V gene (reference sequence). The entire variable domain, with the rest obtained from reference TRBV19 and TRBJ1-3, is as follows: DGGITQSPKYLFRKEGQNVTLSCEQNLNHDAMYWYRQDPGQGLRLIYYSQIVNDFQKGDIAEGYSVSREKKESFPLTVTSAQKNPTAFYLCATTGQARSGNTIYFGEGSWLTVV.

Notes on this clone: The read ends 3 residues shy of where the CDR3 ends; the end is completed using the germline J gene. The V and J genes are TRBV7-2 and TRBJ1-6; D perhaps matches TRBD1 (6 bases). CDR3 length equals 15 residues. Per germline, CDR1 SGHTA and CDR2 FQGNSA. The germline V and J ends were trimmed by 3 bases and 9 bases, with 15 bases remaining between them. Incomplete CDR3 DNA: TGTGCCAGCAGCTTGGTAGGGGGAGAGATTTCACCC. It specifies CASSLVGGEISP. The CDR3 in its entirety is CASSLVGGEISPLHF.

Details on this clone: The read terminates 3 residues before the CDR3 end, so the remaining end is supplied by the germline J gene. V and J are TRBV30 and TRBJ2-3, with TRBD1 as a possible D gene (5 bases). The CDR3 spans 14 residues. V lost 3 bases and J 2 bases, leaving 12 bases between the germline ends. CDR1 and CDR2 (germline): GTSNPN, SVGIG (reference sequence). CDR3 DNA, as far as it was read: TGTGCCTGGAGAACGACAGCCTCCACAGATACG. It yields the protein CAWRTTASTDT. The whole CDR3 sequence is CAWRTTASTDTQYF. The full variable domain, completed using reference TRBV30 and TRBJ2-3, is SQTIHQWPATLVQPVGSPLSLECTVEGTSNPNLYWYRQAAGRGLQLLFYSVGIGQISSEVPQNLSASRPQDRQFILSSKKLLLSDSGFYLCAWRTTASTDTQYFGPGTRLTVL.

In regard to this clone: The read halts 3 residues ahead of the CDR3 end, with the missing end drawn from the germline J gene. The chain links TRBV6-2 or TRBV6-3 to TRBJ2-7, with a possible D match to TRBD2 (5 bases). The CDR3 extends over 12 amino acids. V was cut by 5 bases and J by 3 bases, with 8 bases left in between. Germline V gene sequence: CDR1 MNHEY, CDR2 SVGEGT. CDR3 loop: CASSRGFYEQYF. CDR3 DNA (partial): TGTGCCAGCAGTCGCGGGTTCTACGAG.

With regard to this clone: The read terminates 3 residues ahead of where the CDR3 ends, so the germline J gene completes it. This chain links TRBV18 with TRBJ1-4, with D tentatively TRBD1 (5 bases). The V gene's germline CDR1 is KGHSH and CDR2 LQKENI. The CDR3 runs 14 residues. Trimming pared 6 bases from V and 7 bases from J, leaving 15 bases between. CDR3 amino acids: CASSVGGKGEKLFF. The part of the CDR3 DNA that was read is TGTGCCAGCTCCGTCGGGGGGAAAGGTGAAAAA.

To note about this clone: The read is 3 residues too short to cover the CDR3 end, so that end is filled in from the germline J gene. The chain uses TRBV7-9 and TRBJ1-3; 10 nucleotides line up with TRBD1. Germline trimming cut 5 bases from V and 4 bases from J; bases unmatched to any gene: 2. The CDR3 spans 14 residues. Germline V gene sequence: CDR1 SEHNR, CDR2 FQNEAQ (reference sequence). The CDR3 loop reads CASSRTGGGNTIYF. The covered CDR3 bases are TGTGCCAGCAGCCGGACAGGGGGAGGAAACACC.

With regard to this clone: The sequence runs out 3 residues before the end of the CDR3; the remainder is reconstructed from the germline J gene. The chain links TRBV30 to TRBJ2-2; 14 bases map to TRBD2. This CDR3 has 18 amino acids. The V gene's germline CDR1 is GTSNPN and CDR2 SVGIG (reference sequence). V gave up 0 bases and J gave up 3 bases; unmatched junction bases: 6. CDR3 loop: CAWSVPGLAGVDTGELFF. The part of the CDR3 DNA that was read is TGTGCCTGGAGTGTCCCGGGACTAGCGGGAGTAGACACCGGGGAG.

Concerning this clone: The observed sequence ends 3 residues before the CDR3 terminus, with the missing tail filled in from the germline J gene. V and J are TRBV7-6 and TRBJ2-5, with TRBD1 matching over 7 bases. Germline V gene data show CDR1 as SGHVS and CDR2 as FNYEAQ. CDR3 length equals 15 residues. After removal of 2 bases from V and 1 base from J, the junction contained 4 bases not matched to a gene. This CDR3 is CASSLQGTAQETQYF. The covered CDR3 bases are TGTGCCAGCAGCTTACAGGGGACAGCCCAAGAGACC. The entire variable domain, with the rest obtained from reference TRBV7-6 and TRBJ2-5, is as follows: GAGVSQSPRYKVTKRGQDVALRCDPISGHVSLYWYRQALGQGPEFLTYFNYEAQQDKSGLPNDRFSAERPEGSISTLTIQRTEQRDSAMYRCASSLQGTAQETQYFGPGTRLLVL.

A note on this clone: The read falls 3 residues short of the CDR3 end, and the missing part is taken from the germline J gene. V usage is TRBV7-2 and J usage is TRBJ2-7; D uncertain. The CDR3 totals 13 residues. From germline, CDR1 is SGHTA and CDR2 FQGNSA. The V end was cut by 4 bases, the J end by 4 bases, with 11 bases between. The CDR3 region is CASSSSVAYEQYF. The covered CDR3 bases are TGTGCCAGCAGCTCATCGGTAGCTTACGAG.

Turning to this clone: The sequenced fragment ends 3 residues before the CDR3 boundary, so the rest is inferred from the germline J gene. The rearrangement links TRBV2 to TRBJ1-2, with D unclear. The CDR3 sequence is 14 residues long. Deletions cut 6 bases from V and 0 bases from J, with 11 bases between. The germline V gene has CDR1 SNHLY and CDR2 FYNNEI. The CDR3 spells CASSRTDSNYGYTF. The part of the CDR3 DNA that was read is TGTGCCAGCAGCCGGACGGACTCTAACTATGGC.

As regards this clone: The read terminates 3 residues before the CDR3 end, so the remaining end is supplied by the germline J gene. This chain uses TRBV5-6 with TRBJ1-5; D unresolved. This CDR3 spans 14 amino acids. Germline-derived CDR1 and CDR2 are SGHDT and YYEEEE. V lost 0 bases to trimming and J lost 2 bases, with 6 bases between them. The CDR3 spells CASSLAGGNQPQHF. The sequenced CDR3 bases are TGTGCCAGCAGCTTGGCCGGGGGCAATCAGCCC. Based on the CDR3 plus reference TRBV5-6 and TRBJ1-5, the full variable domain is DAGVTQSPTHLIKTRGQQVTLRCSPKSGHDTVSWYQQALGQGPQFIFQYYEEEERQRGNFPDRFSGHQFPNYSSELNVNALLLGDSALYLCASSLAGGNQPQHFGDGTRLSIL.

On this clone: Read sequence stops 3 residues before the CDR3 end, and the germline J gene provides the missing end. V gene TRBV20-1 combines with J gene TRBJ1-2; D ambiguous. The CDR3 runs 10 residues. CDR1 is DFQATT and CDR2 is SNEGSKA in the germline V gene (reference sequence). CDR3 DNA (partial): TGCAGTGCCTCCCACTGGGGC. It specifies CSASHWG. From start to end, the CDR3 is CSASHWGYTF.

In the case of this clone: Read data end 3 residues before the CDR3 end; the end is taken from the germline J gene. V gene TRBV6-2 or TRBV6-3 combines with J gene TRBJ2-7, with 10 bases matching TRBD1. The CDR3 consists of 16 residues. J gave up 2 bases and V 0 bases, and 4 bases lay outside the gene matches. Germline-derived CDR1 and CDR2 are MNHEY and SVGEGT. CDR3 DNA (partial): TGTGCCAGCAGTTACTCGAAGGGGACAGGGGCCTACGAG. Translating it yields CASSYSKGTGAYE. The full-length CDR3 reads as CASSYSKGTGAYEQYF.

Notes on this clone: The read terminates 3 residues ahead of where the CDR3 ends, so the germline J gene completes it. The rearrangement joins TRBV2 to TRBJ2-6; 7 bases are shared with TRBD1. V was pared by 10 bases and J by 1 base, with 7 bases of the junction left unmatched. The germline V gene has CDR1 SNHLY and CDR2 FYNNEI. This CDR3 has 15 amino acids. CDR3 region: CATGQVRSGANVLTF. CDR3 DNA, as far as it was read: TGTGCCACCGGACAGGTCCGGTCTGGGGCCAACGTC.

Remarks on this clone: The read ends 3 residues before the CDR3 terminus; that terminus is restored from the germline J gene. The chain uses TRBV7-8 and TRBJ2-2; D is perhaps TRBD1 (5 bases). This CDR3 is built from 16 residues. Germline V gene sequence: CDR1 SGHVS, CDR2 FQNEAQ. V was pared by 8 bases and J by 2 bases, with 18 bases between. The CDR3 sequence is CASPPRGSVNTGELFF. The CDR3 DNA, read in part, is TGTGCCAGCCCACCAAGGGGCAGCGTAAACACCGGGGAG.

In the case of this clone: The missing CDR3 end, 3 residues past where the read stops, is filled in from the germline J gene. The chain carries TRBV30 and TRBJ2-4; weak D call: TRBD1 (6 bases). There are 13 residues in the CDR3. Germline values: CDR1 GTSNPN, CDR2 SVGIG (reference sequence). The CDR3 reads CAVAEGDKNIQYF. The DNA read from the CDR3 is TGTGCTGTCGCCGAGGGGGACAAAAACATT. The entire variable domain, with the rest obtained from reference TRBV30 and TRBJ2-4, is as follows: SQTIHQWPATLVQPVGSPLSLECTVEGTSNPNLYWYRQAAGRGLQLLFYSVGIGQISSEVPQNLSASRPQDRQFILSSKKLLLSDSGFYLCAVAEGDKNIQYFGAGTRLSVL.

In regard to this clone: The read ends 3 residues before the CDR3 terminus; that terminus is restored from the germline J gene. The J gene is TRBJ2-6, the V gene TRBV13; the match to TRBD1 covers 7 bases. Germline V CDR1 and CDR2: PRHDT, FYEKMQ (reference sequence). This CDR3 comprises 15 residues. Trimming removed 1 base from V and 8 bases from J; junction bases left unmatched: 5. The CDR3: CASSLAGRGTNVLTF. The DNA read from the CDR3 is TGTGCCAGCAGCTTAGCTGGCAGGGGGACCAACGTC.

The sequenced part of the CDR3 DNA is TGTGCCAGCAGTTCAGAAACGAATCAGCCC. It translates to CASSSETNQP. The full CDR3 protein is CASSSETNQPQHF. This sequence joins TRBV2 and TRBJ1-5, with no clear D. From the germline J gene comes the end of the CDR3, since the read stops 3 residues before it. CDR3 length: 13 residues. The V gene's germline CDR1 is SNHLY and CDR2 FYNNEI. The V end lost 5 bases, the J end lost 4 bases, and 9 bases lay between the germline ends.

As regards this clone: With the read ending 3 residues before the CDR3 end, the germline J gene is used to fill in that end. This chain connects TRBV6-1 to TRBJ1-3; D not certain. This CDR3 is 13 amino acids long. Germline assignment: CDR1 MNHNS and CDR2 SASEGT. V lost 4 bases to trimming and J lost 6 bases, with 10 bases between them. The CDR3 bases that were read are TGTGCCAGCAGTGGGAAGACTTTAAACACC. It is translated as CASSGKTLNT. The whole CDR3 sequence is CASSGKTLNTIYF.

Turning to this clone: The read falls 3 residues short of the CDR3 end, and the missing part is taken from the germline J gene. The rearrangement links TRBV7-2 to TRBJ1-1; TRBD1 agrees at 9 bases. The CDR3 totals 15 residues. V shed 3 bases, J shed 2 bases, and the junction held 4 bases outside the gene matches. The V gene's germline CDR1 is SGHTA and CDR2 FQGNSA. The CDR3 sequence is CASSFRDRANTEAFF. Partial CDR3 DNA: TGTGCCAGCAGCTTCCGGGACAGGGCAAACACTGAA.

Details on this clone: The read comes to an end 3 residues before the CDR3 does, leaving the germline J gene to fill in the end. The chain has TRBV20-1 and TRBJ1-2; the match to TRBD1 covers 7 bases. CDR1 and CDR2 from the germline V gene are DFQATT and SNEGSKA (reference sequence). The CDR3 consists of 16 residues. CDR3 DNA (partial): TGCAGTGCTAGGGCTCAGGACAGGATCATCCCTAAGGGC. Its translation is CSARAQDRIIPKG. The entire CDR3 reads CSARAQDRIIPKGYTF.

Regarding this clone: Read data end 3 residues before the CDR3 end; the end is taken from the germline J gene. The gene calls are TRBV18 and TRBJ1-1; 8 bases match TRBD1. Trimming removed 2 bases from V and 4 bases from J; junction bases left unmatched: 9. The CDR3 is 16 amino acids. CDR1 and CDR2 from the germline V gene are KGHSH and LQKENI. The CDR3 sequence is CASSPMAGGDSTEAFF. CDR3 bases read: TGTGCCAGCTCACCAATGGCAGGGGGCGACTCCACTGAA.

Concerning this clone itself: The CDR3 is cut off 3 residues early in the read; its end comes from the germline J gene. The gene calls are TRBV11-2 and TRBJ1-5; 7 bases match TRBD1. Per the germline V gene, CDR1 is SGHAT and CDR2 is FQNNGV. This CDR3 comprises 15 residues. V gave up 0 bases and J gave up 3 bases; unmatched junction bases: 2. CDR3 protein: CASSLEDRPNQPQHF. CDR3 DNA, as far as it was read: TGTGCCAGCAGCTTAGAGGACAGGCCCAATCAGCCC.

For this clone: The read terminates 3 residues ahead of where the CDR3 ends, so the germline J gene completes it. This chain joins TRBV18 and TRBJ2-7, with D perhaps TRBD1 (5 bases). V dropped 3 bases and J dropped 3 bases, with 18 bases sitting between them. The CDR3 consists of 16 residues. Germline CDR1 is KGHSH and CDR2 is LQKENI. The sequenced CDR3 bases are TGTGCCAGCTCACCCTCGATGGGGCTGCTTGGCTACGAG. This translates into CASSPSMGLLGYE. The whole CDR3 region reads CASSPSMGLLGYEQYF.

A remark on this clone: The CDR3 end lies 3 residues beyond the end of the read and is filled in from the germline J gene. The chain joins TRBV23-1 to TRBJ2-7, with D perhaps TRBD1 (5 bases). TRBV23-1 is designated an ORF whose function remains uncertain. There are 14 residues in the CDR3. Deletions cut 3 bases from V and 5 bases from J, with 14 bases between. The DNA read from the CDR3 is TGCGCCAGCAGTCACCCCAGGGCCCGCGACGAG. This translates into CASSHPRARDE. The CDR3, in full, reads CASSHPRARDEQYF.

On this clone itself: The read terminates 3 residues ahead of where the CDR3 ends, so the germline J gene completes it. This rearrangement joins TRBV19 to TRBJ2-7; the match to TRBD1 covers 7 bases. The CDR3 runs 13 residues. Germline-derived CDR1 and CDR2 are LNHDA and SQIVND (reference sequence). The trim removed 5 bases at V and 1 base at J, leaving 2 bases unmatched. Here the CDR3 reads CASSRQGSYEQYF. The DNA read from the CDR3 is TGTGCCAGTAGTCGACAGGGATCCTACGAG.

Points on this clone: The observed sequence ends 3 residues before the CDR3 terminus, with the missing tail filled in from the germline J gene. The chain has TRBV7-2 and TRBJ1-6, with 9 bases lining up with TRBD1. CDR3 length: 14 residues. V was clipped by 5 bases and J by 6 bases; unmatched bases: 2. Looked up from germline, CDR1 is SGHTA and CDR2 is FQGNSA. The part of the CDR3 DNA that was read is TGTGCCAGCAGCCCGACAGGGGGTAATTCACCC. Translation: CASSPTGGNSP. The entire CDR3 protein reads CASSPTGGNSPLHF.

To note about this clone: The read terminates 3 residues ahead of where the CDR3 ends, so the germline J gene completes it. The gene calls are TRBV6-2 or TRBV6-3 and TRBJ2-7, with TRBD2 matching 10 bases. The CDR3 contains 15 residues. CDR1 and CDR2 from the germline V gene are MNHEY and SVGEGT. V dropped 6 bases and J dropped 1; count of bases not matched to a gene: 6. The CDR3 bases that were read are TGTGCCAGCAGGATACTAGCGGGGTCTTCCTACGAG. It yields the protein CASRILAGSSYE. The whole CDR3 sequence is CASRILAGSSYEQYF.

As regards this clone: The read ends 3 residues before the CDR3 terminus; that terminus is restored from the germline J gene. The chain employs TRBV12-3 or TRBV12-4 and TRBJ2-3, with 7 bases matching TRBD2. The CDR3 covers 14 residues. With V trimmed by 6 bases and J by 1 base, 4 bases remained unmatched. CDR3 DNA (partial): TGTGCCAGCAGCCACACTAGCGGCACAGATACG. Translation gives CASSHTSGTDT. The full CDR3 protein is CASSHTSGTDTQYF.

With respect to this clone: From the germline J gene comes the end of the CDR3, since the read stops 3 residues before it. V and J are TRBV2 and TRBJ1-2, with D perhaps matching TRBD1 (6 bases). The CDR3 runs to 15 residues. CDR1 and CDR2 from the germline V gene are SNHLY and FYNNEI. CDR3: CASSERTRGAGGYTF. Incomplete CDR3 DNA: TGTGCCAGCAGTGAAAGGACTCGGGGGGCCGGGGGC.

Comment on this clone: The CDR3 end falls 3 residues outside the read, so it is completed with the germline J gene. The chain is built from TRBV5-1 and TRBJ1-3, with 7 nucleotides matching TRBD1. V shed 3 bases and J 4 bases; nucleotides not matched to a gene: 7. Per the germline V gene, CDR1 is SGHRS and CDR2 is YFSETQ. This CDR3 has 15 residues. The CDR3 DNA, read in part, is TGCGCCAGCAGCTCCAGGGGGGTTATGGGAAACACC. Translation: CASSSRGVMGNT. In full, the CDR3 reads CASSSRGVMGNTIYF.

Notes on this clone: Read coverage stops 3 residues before the CDR3 terminus; the germline J gene supplies the remainder. The genes are TRBV2 and TRBJ1-6, with 7 bases lining up with TRBD1. Per the germline V gene, CDR1 is SNHLY and CDR2 is FYNNEI. V shed 5 bases and J 0 bases; nucleotides not matched to a gene: 10. This CDR3 has 18 residues. This CDR3 reads CASSQGRGLGSYNSPLHF. CDR3 DNA (partial): TGTGCCAGCAGTCAAGGGAGGGGGCTTGGCTCCTATAATTCACCC.